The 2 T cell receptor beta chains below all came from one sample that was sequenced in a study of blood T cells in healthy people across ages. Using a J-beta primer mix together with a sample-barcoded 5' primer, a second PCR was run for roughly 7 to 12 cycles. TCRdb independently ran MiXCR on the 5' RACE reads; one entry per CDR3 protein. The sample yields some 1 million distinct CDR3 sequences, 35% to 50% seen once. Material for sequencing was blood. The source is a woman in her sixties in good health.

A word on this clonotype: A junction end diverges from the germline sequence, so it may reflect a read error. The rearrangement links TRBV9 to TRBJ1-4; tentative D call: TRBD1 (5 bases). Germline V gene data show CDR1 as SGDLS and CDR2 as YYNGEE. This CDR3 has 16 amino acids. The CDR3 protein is CASSVEWGPEEGKLFF. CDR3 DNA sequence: TGTGCCAGCAGTGTAGAGTGGGGCCCGGAGGAGGGAAAACTGTTTTTT.

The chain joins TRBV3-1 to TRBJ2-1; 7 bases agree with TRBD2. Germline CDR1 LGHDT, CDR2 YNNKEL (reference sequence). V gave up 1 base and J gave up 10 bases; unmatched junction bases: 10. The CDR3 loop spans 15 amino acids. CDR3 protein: CASSQGRLAVWEQFF. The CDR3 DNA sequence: TGTGCCAGCAGCCAAGGGCGGCTAGCGGTTTGGGAGCAGTTCTTC.